The 7 T cell receptor beta chains below were found in one sample sequenced in a study of T cell changes during pregnancy in multiple sclerosis. Assay used: immunoSEQ multiplex PCR; TCRdb lists only in-frame clones, some missing. Of some 67,000 clones in the sample, about 91% were seen once. Sequencing was performed on peripheral blood, taken in the first trimester of pregnancy. These receptors were taken from a female donor with multiple sclerosis, enrolled in a pregnancy study.

The rearrangement uses TRBV6-5 and TRBJ1-5; D is possibly TRBD1 (6 bases). The germline V gene encodes CDR1 MNHEY and CDR2 SVGAGI. CDR3 length equals 15 residues. Trimming took off 6 bases at V and 5 bases at J, with 17 bases between the two ends. The CDR3 is CASSQTPGVHQPQHF. The CDR3 nucleotides read TGTGCCAGCAGCCAAACTCCAGGGGTCCATCAGCCCCAGCATTTT.

This clone appeared a single time. The rearrangement links TRBV30 to TRBJ2-5, with TRBD2 matching 11 bases. The CDR3 consists of 15 residues. The germline gives CDR1 GTSNPN, CDR2 SVGIG (reference sequence). V shed 0 bases, J shed 3 bases, and the junction held 3 bases outside the gene matches. The CDR3, as DNA: TGTGCCTGGAGTGTGGGACTAGCGGACAAAGAGACCCAGTACTTC. This translates into CAWSVGLADKETQYF. The full variable domain, with the rest looked up from reference TRBV30 and TRBJ2-5, is SQTIHQWPATLVQPVGSPLSLECTVEGTSNPNLYWYRQAAGRGLQLLFYSVGIGQISSEVPQNLSASRPQDRQFILSSKKLLLSDSGFYLCAWSVGLADKETQYFGPGTRLLVL.

CDR3: CASSSSGSYGYTF. The CDR3 region has the DNA TGTGCCAGCAGTTCCTCGGGGAGCTATGGCTACACCTTC. The chain combines TRBV27 with TRBJ1-2; D call uncertain. There are 13 residues in the CDR3. Germline assignment: CDR1 MNHEY and CDR2 SMNVEV (reference sequence). Trimming cost V 4 bases and J 4 bases, with 10 bases left between them.

The chain combines TRBV29-1 with TRBJ2-2, with D maybe TRBD1 (6 bases). Trimming took 3 bases from V and 6 from J, leaving 17 bases between them. The CDR3 is made up of 15 amino acids. The germline V gene encodes CDR1 SQVTM and CDR2 ANQGSEA. The CDR3 nucleotides read TGCAGCGTTGATCGGCTGACAGGAAGGTCCGGGGAGCTGTTTTTT. It is translated as CSVDRLTGRSGELFF.

Here the CDR3 reads CASSLGPGGGEKLFF. For the CDR3, the DNA is TGTGCCAGCAGCTTAGGGCCAGGGGGCGGTGAAAAACTGTTTTTT. V is TRBV7-8 and J is TRBJ1-4; 8 bases match TRBD1. Trimming at V came to 1 base and at J to 7 bases, leaving 5 bases not matched to a gene. Germline V gene data show CDR1 as SGHVS and CDR2 as FQNEAQ. The CDR3 contains 15 residues.

This chain joins TRBV6-1 and TRBJ2-3, with D tentatively TRBD2 (5 bases). The CDR3 is 15 residues long. Trimming cost V 6 bases and J 0 bases, with 13 bases left between them. Germline assignment: CDR1 MNHNS and CDR2 SASEGT. The CDR3 nucleotides are TGTGCCAGCAGGCCAAAAGCGGATAGCACAGATACGCAGTATTTT. Translated: CASRPKADSTDTQYF.

The V gene is TRBV7-6, the J gene TRBJ2-7, with D perhaps TRBD1 (5 bases). The CDR3 spans 15 residues. CDR1 is SGHVS, CDR2 FNYEAQ, per germline. V gave up 4 bases and J gave up 2 bases, with 15 bases separating them. The CDR3 sequence: CASSSGPGATYEQYF. The CDR3 DNA is TGTGCCAGCAGCTCGGGCCCTGGGGCTACCTACGAGCAGTACTTC.